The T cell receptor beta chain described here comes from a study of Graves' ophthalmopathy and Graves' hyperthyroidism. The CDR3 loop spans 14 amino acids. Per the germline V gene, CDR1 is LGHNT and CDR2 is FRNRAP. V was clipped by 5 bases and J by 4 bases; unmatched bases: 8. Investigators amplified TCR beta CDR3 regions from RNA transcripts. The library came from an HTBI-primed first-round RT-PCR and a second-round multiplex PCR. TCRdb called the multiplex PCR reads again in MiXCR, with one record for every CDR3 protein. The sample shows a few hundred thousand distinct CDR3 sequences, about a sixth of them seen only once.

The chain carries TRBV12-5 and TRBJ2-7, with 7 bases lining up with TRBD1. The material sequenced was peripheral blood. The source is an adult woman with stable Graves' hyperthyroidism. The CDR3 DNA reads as TGTGCTAGTGGTCCGTGGGACAGAGCATACGAGCAGTACTTC. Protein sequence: CASGPWDRAYEQYF.